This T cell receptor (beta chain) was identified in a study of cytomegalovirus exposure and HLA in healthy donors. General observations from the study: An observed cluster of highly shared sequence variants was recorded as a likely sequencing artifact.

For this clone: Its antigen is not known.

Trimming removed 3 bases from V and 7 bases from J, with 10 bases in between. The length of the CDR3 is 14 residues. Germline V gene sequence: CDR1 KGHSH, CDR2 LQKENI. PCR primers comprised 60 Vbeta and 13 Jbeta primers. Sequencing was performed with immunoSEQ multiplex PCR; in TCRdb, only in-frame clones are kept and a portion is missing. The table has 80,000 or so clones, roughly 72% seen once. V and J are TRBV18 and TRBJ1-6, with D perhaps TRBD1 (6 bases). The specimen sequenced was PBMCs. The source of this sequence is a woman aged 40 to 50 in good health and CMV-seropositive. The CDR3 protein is CASSPAGENSPLHF. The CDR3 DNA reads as TGTGCCAGCTCACCGGCAGGGGAGAATTCACCCCTCCACTTT.